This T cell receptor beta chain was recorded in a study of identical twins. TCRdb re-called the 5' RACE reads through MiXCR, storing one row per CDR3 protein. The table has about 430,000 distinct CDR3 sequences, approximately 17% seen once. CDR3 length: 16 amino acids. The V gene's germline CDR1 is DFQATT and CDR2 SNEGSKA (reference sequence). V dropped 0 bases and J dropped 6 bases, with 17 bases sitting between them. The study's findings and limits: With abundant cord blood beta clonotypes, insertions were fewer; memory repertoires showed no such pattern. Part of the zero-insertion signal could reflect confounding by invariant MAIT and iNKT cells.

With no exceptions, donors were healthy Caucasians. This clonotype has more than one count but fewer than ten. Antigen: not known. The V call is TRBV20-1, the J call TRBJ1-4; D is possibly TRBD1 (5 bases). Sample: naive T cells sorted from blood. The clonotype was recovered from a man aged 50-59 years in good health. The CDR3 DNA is TGCAGTGCTAGAGATTCAAAGGGGAGGACGGATGAAAAACTGTTTTTT. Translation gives CSARDSKGRTDEKLFF.